The 20 T cell receptor beta chains below come from one sample, sequenced in a study of cytotoxic CD8 clonotypes in ibrutinib-treated CLL (TCRdb year 2021). The meaning of the sample's time point label: roughly 12 months on ibrutinib. Library prep was done by the immunoSEQ multiplex PCR assay. TCRdb stores this immuneACCESS table with in-frame sequences only. Part of the clones is absent; in the studies checked, under half of the shortfall reflects unresolved V genes, and no reason is known for the rest. This sample holds more than 200,000 clones; about four fifths were observed only once. 9.5% to 12% of the sample is held by the ten biggest clonotypes. Sequencing was performed on PBMCs, taken after 12 months of ibrutinib treatment. The receptors were sampled from a human donor with chronic lymphocytic leukemia.

The chain combines TRBV25-1 with TRBJ2-3; 7 positions agree with TRBD2. Germline V gene lookup returns CDR1 MGHDK and CDR2 SYGVNS. The CDR3 is 16 amino acids. J was trimmed by 0 bases and V by 2 bases; bases with no gene match: 5. CDR3 region: CASSEAGGVSTDTQYF. CDR3 nucleotides: TGTGCCAGCAGTGAAGCTGGGGGGGTTAGCACAGATACGCAGTATTTT.

This chain connects TRBV12-5 to TRBJ1-2; D remains unclear. Per germline, CDR1 LGHNT and CDR2 FRNRAP. The CDR3 is 15 amino acids. Trimming shortened V by 5 bases and J by 4 bases, and 17 bases separated the two germline ends. The DNA of the CDR3 is TGTGCTAGTGGTCCTACCCTCGGCAGGACCTATGGCTACACCTTC. This encodes CASGPTLGRTYGYTF.

This rearrangement joins TRBV15 to TRBJ1-2; 7 bases map to TRBD1. Germline trimming cut 1 base from V and 3 bases from J; bases unmatched to any gene: 11. The CDR3 runs to 17 residues. Germline lookup yields CDR1 LNHNV and CDR2 YYDKDF (reference sequence). CDR3 protein: CATSRGLEGAKYYGYTF. The DNA for the CDR3 is TGTGCCACCAGCAGAGGACTAGAGGGGGCAAAATACTATGGCTACACCTTC. Using reference TRBV15 and TRBJ1-2 for the parts outside the CDR3, the full variable domain is DAMVIQNPRYQVTQFGKPVTLSCSQTLNHNVMYWYQQKSSQAPKLLFHYYDKDFNNEADTPDNFQSRRPNTSFCFLDIRSPGLGDTAMYLCATSRGLEGAKYYGYTFGSGTRLTVV.

This clone was found a few times. V usage is TRBV4-1 and J usage is TRBJ1-2; maybe TRBD1 (5 bases). Germline loops: CDR1 MGHRA, CDR2 YSYEKL. Trimming stripped 4 bases from V and 2 bases from J, with 17 bases between. The CDR3 length is 16 residues. CDR3 protein: CASSLTSGTLNYGYTF. In nucleotides, the CDR3 is TGCGCCAGCAGCCTGACTTCCGGGACTCTCAACTATGGCTACACCTTC.

The table lists this clone with a few counts. The chain couples TRBV18 to TRBJ1-2, with 7 bases matching TRBD1. Germline lookup yields CDR1 KGHSH and CDR2 LQKENI. CDR3 length equals 13 residues. V lost 2 bases, J lost 8 bases, and 5 bases stayed unmatched. The CDR3 bases are TGTGCCAGCTCACCAGAGGGGGCGCGGGGCTACACCTTC. Protein: CASSPEGARGYTF.

Only one count was recorded for this clone. The chain employs TRBV14 and TRBJ1-1; TRBD1 matches 7 bases. Germline assignment: CDR1 SGHDN and CDR2 FVKESK. J was trimmed by 11 bases and V by 0 bases; bases with no gene match: 15. The CDR3 loop spans 16 amino acids. The CDR3 DNA reads TGTGCCAGCAGCCAAGATTTGCTCCTGACAGGGAGTCGGGCTTTCTTT. It yields the protein CASSQDLLLTGSRAFF.

The chain combines TRBV19 with TRBJ1-1, with D perhaps TRBD1 (6 bases). From germline, CDR1 is LNHDA and CDR2 SQIVND (reference sequence). The CDR3 consists of 12 residues. V gave up 8 bases and J gave up 4 bases, with 11 bases separating them. The DNA for the CDR3 is TGTGCCAGTCAGTCGACAGGCACTGAAGCTTTCTTT. This sequence encodes CASQSTGTEAFF.

Only a few counts were recorded for this clone. CDR3 DNA sequence: TGTGCCAGCAGGGCCCTCAGTGGCGCACTCGGCTACACCTTC. It is translated as CASRALSGALGYTF. This chain joins TRBV2 and TRBJ1-2; D gene ambiguous. V shed 6 bases and J shed 8 bases, with 19 bases lying between them. In germline, CDR1 is SNHLY, CDR2 FYNNEI. There are 14 residues in the CDR3.

In this sample, this clone turned up many times. V gene TRBV11-2 combines with J gene TRBJ2-1, with D unresolved. CDR3 length equals 12 residues. Per germline, CDR1 SGHAT and CDR2 FQNNGV. Trimming cost V 0 bases and J 9 bases, with 6 bases left between them. This CDR3 is CASSLDEGEQFF. The DNA for the CDR3 is TGTGCCAGCAGCTTAGATGAAGGTGAGCAGTTCTTC.

The chain links TRBV4-2 to TRBJ2-7; D gene ambiguous. V was trimmed by 1 base and J by 2 bases, leaving 12 bases between them. The CDR3 is made up of 15 amino acids. The germline CDR1 and CDR2 sequences are LGHNA and YNFKEQ. CDR3 sequence (DNA): TGTGCCAGCAGCCAAGGCGTGACGTCGGCCTACGAGCAGTACTTC. This encodes CASSQGVTSAYEQYF.

This chain uses TRBV7-9 with TRBJ2-7, with D perhaps TRBD1 (5 bases). Per germline, CDR1 SEHNR and CDR2 FQNEAQ (reference sequence). Deletions cut 2 bases from V and 2 bases from J, with 7 bases between. This CDR3 spans 13 amino acids. CDR3 loop: CASSLSGPYEQYF. The CDR3 nucleotides are TGTGCCAGCAGCTTATCAGGGCCCTACGAGCAGTACTTC.

The gene calls are TRBV2 and TRBJ2-3; TRBD2 might be the D (7 bases). CDR1 and CDR2 from the germline V gene are SNHLY and FYNNEI. V shed 6 bases and J shed 0 bases, with 10 bases lying between them. The CDR3 runs to 14 residues. CDR3 sequence: CASRGGLSTDTQYF. Written as DNA, the CDR3 is TGTGCCAGCAGGGGGGGGCTCAGCACAGATACGCAGTATTTT.

The chain couples TRBV7-9 to TRBJ2-2, with D tentatively TRBD2 (6 bases). V lost 5 bases and J lost 0, with 13 bases in between. Germline CDR1 reads SEHNR; CDR2 reads FQNEAQ (reference sequence). There are 16 residues in the CDR3. The CDR3: CASSHPGRSNTGELFF. CDR3 nucleotide sequence: TGTGCCAGCAGCCACCCCGGGAGATCGAACACCGGGGAGCTGTTTTTT.

The chain recombines TRBV4-1 with TRBJ2-7; 7 bases are a match to TRBD1. Germline loops: CDR1 MGHRA, CDR2 YSYEKL. This CDR3 spans 13 amino acids. V lost 6 bases, J lost 6 bases, and 8 bases stayed unmatched. The CDR3 bases are TGCGCCAGCAGTCGACAGGGAGTCGGCGAGCAGTACTTC. Translating gives CASSRQGVGEQYF.

The rearrangement joins TRBV6-5 to TRBJ2-7; 9 bases align to TRBD1. V trimming: 6 bases; J trimming: 4 bases; junction bases outside the gene matches: 7. Germline V gene lookup returns CDR1 MNHEY and CDR2 SVGAGI. The CDR3 contains 14 residues. Written as DNA, the CDR3 is TGTGCCAGCAGCCGGGACAGGGTTCGGTACGAGCAGTACTTC. This sequence encodes CASSRDRVRYEQYF.

This sequence joins TRBV28 and TRBJ2-5; a possible D gene is TRBD1 (6 bases). The length of the CDR3 is 15 residues. Trimming pared 7 bases from V and 4 bases from J, leaving 19 bases between. Looked up from germline, CDR1 is MDHEN and CDR2 is SYDVKM. The CDR3 DNA reads as TGTGCCAGCACACTGGGGCAGGGGATGGGAGAGACCCAGTACTTC. This encodes CASTLGQGMGETQYF. Full variable domain (missing parts from reference TRBV28 and TRBJ2-5): DVKVTQSSRYLVKRTGEKVFLECVQDMDHENMFWYRQDPGLGLRLIYFSYDVKMKEKGDIPEGYSVSREKKERFSLILESASTNQTSMYLCASTLGQGMGETQYFGPGTRLLVL.

V gene TRBV6-5 combines with J gene TRBJ1-1; D is unclear. From germline, CDR1 is MNHEY and CDR2 SVGAGI. The V and J ends lost 2 bases and 8 bases respectively, with 15 bases between them. This CDR3 has 14 residues. CDR3 region: CASSYGMGSTEAFF. The DNA for the CDR3 is TGTGCCAGCAGTTACGGAATGGGGTCGACGGAAGCTTTCTTT.

The chain combines TRBV11-3 with TRBJ2-3; no reliable D call. V was cut by 1 base and J by 8 bases, with 7 bases left in between. There are 12 residues in the CDR3. Per the germline V gene, CDR1 is SGHNT and CDR2 is YENEEA. The chain's CDR3 is CASSLGPTTQYF. The CDR3, as DNA: TGTGCCAGCAGCTTAGGGCCAACTACGCAGTATTTT. The full variable domain, completed using reference TRBV11-3 and TRBJ2-3, is EAGVVQSPRYKIIEKKQPVAFWCNPISGHNTLYWYLQNLGQGPELLIRYENEEAVDDSQLPKDRFSAERLKGVDSTLKIQPAELGDSAVYLCASSLGPTTQYFGPGTRLTVL.

The chain uses TRBV5-1 and TRBJ2-7; possibly TRBD1 for D (6 bases). V lost 2 bases and J lost 6, with 12 bases in between. Germline V gene data show CDR1 as SGHRS and CDR2 as YFSETQ. This CDR3 is 13 amino acids long. CDR3 in DNA: TGCGCCAGCAGCTTCCTAGGGGGATCCGAGCAGTACTTC. Its translation is CASSFLGGSEQYF.

This chain joins TRBV18 and TRBJ2-4; D gene ambiguous. Germline CDR1 and CDR2: KGHSH and LQKENI. The CDR3 runs to 11 residues. The V and J ends lost 2 bases and 7 bases respectively, with 3 bases between them. CDR3 coding DNA: TGTGCCAGCTCACCAGGGAACATTCAGTACTTC. This sequence encodes CASSPGNIQYF.